This TCR beta chain was sequenced for a study of shared clonotypes between healthy human individuals. Study-level findings and limits: When compared with the clonotypes that were shared by all four sorted-subset donors, the non-shared clonotypes turned out to have lower generation probabilities. Naive CD4 clonotypes were shared across several donors at about 5%.

Naivety among CD8 cells was defined by CD45RO negativity and positive CCR7 selection, thereby excluding terminally differentiated effector memory CD45RA+ cells. Adults of Caucasian background living in Nashville, Tennessee made up all donors. Germline V gene sequence: CDR1 MGHDK, CDR2 SYGVNS. The CDR3 is 13 residues long. Deletions cut 8 bases from V and 1 base from J, with 11 bases between. This clone was detected only a few times. Antigen specificity is unknown. Some 28,000 T cell genomes (approximately 0.2 ug DNA) went into each sorted-subset replicate. Measured with immunoSEQ multiplex PCR; TCRdb has only the in-frame clones, and not every one. This table has about 800,000 clones, about 97% appearing once.

Sequencing was carried out using naive CD8+ T cells sorted from blood. This clonotype was sampled from a man aged 30-40 years in good health. This chain joins TRBV25-1 and TRBJ1-1; unclear D gene. In nucleotides, the CDR3 is TGTGCCAGCCGCCCCCCCAAGAACACTGAAGCTTTCTTT. Translated, it gives CASRPPKNTEAFF. The variable domain in full, with the rest retrieved from reference TRBV25-1 and TRBJ1-1, is EADIYQTPRYLVIGTGKKITLECSQTMGHDKMYWYQQDPGMELHLIHYSYGVNSTEKGDLSSESTVSRIRTEHFPLTLESARPSHTSQYLCASRPPKNTEAFFGQGTRLTVV.